The 10 T cell receptor beta chains given below trace back to one sample, sequenced in a study of shared clonotypes between healthy human individuals. Using immunoSEQ multiplex PCR, the repertoire was profiled, and TCRdb retains in-frame clones only, with some absent. The data contain some 1,600,000 clones, nearly 99% of them singletons. The sample comprised naive CD4+ T cells sorted from blood. Sample subset: CD45RA+ positively selected. These receptors were taken from a man aged 30 to 45 in good health.

The chain links TRBV19 to TRBJ2-7; TRBD1 matches at 7 bases. The CDR3 runs to 15 residues. Germline values: CDR1 LNHDA, CDR2 SQIVND (reference sequence). Germline trimming cut 8 bases from V and 0 bases from J; bases unmatched to any gene: 10. CDR3: CASPIGQDNSYEQYF. CDR3 in DNA: TGTGCCAGTCCTATAGGACAGGACAACTCCTACGAGCAGTACTTC.

V usage is TRBV2 and J usage is TRBJ2-3, with 12 bases matching TRBD2. V lost 1 base, J lost 3 bases, and 2 bases stayed unmatched. This CDR3 has 16 amino acids. Germline V gene sequence: CDR1 SNHLY, CDR2 FYNNEI. CDR3 region: CASSEGLAGETDTQYF. CDR3 sequence (DNA): TGTGCCAGCAGTGAAGGACTAGCGGGAGAGACAGATACGCAGTATTTT.

This chain connects TRBV10-3 to TRBJ2-7; D could derive from TRBD1 or TRBD2 (5 bases each). This CDR3 contains 15 residues. The V gene's germline CDR1 is ENHRY and CDR2 SYGVKD. V lost 4 bases, J lost 2 bases, and 15 bases lay in between. The CDR3: CAISGEGPEPYEQYF. Here the CDR3 DNA reads TGTGCCATCAGTGGAGAGGGACCGGAACCCTACGAGCAGTACTTC.

V gene TRBV28 combines with J gene TRBJ2-3; D remains ambiguous. Germline-derived CDR1 and CDR2 are MDHEN and SYDVKM. The CDR3 is 13 amino acids. The V gene lost 6 bases and the J gene lost 1 base, with 8 bases spanning the gap. The CDR3 protein is CASSRTRTDTQYF. CDR3 sequence (DNA): TGTGCCAGCAGCCGTACACGCACAGATACGCAGTATTTT.

The sample holds one count of this clone. The rearrangement uses TRBV28 and TRBJ2-3; D is unresolved. There are 13 residues in the CDR3. Germline CDR1 reads MDHEN; CDR2 reads SYDVKM. Trimming removed 4 bases at V and 6 bases at J, with 11 bases between. For the CDR3, the DNA is TGTGCCAGCAGTTCAACCAGGACCGATACGCAGTATTTT. It is translated as CASSSTRTDTQYF.

V usage is TRBV6-6 and J usage is TRBJ2-7; D remains ambiguous. The CDR3 runs 16 residues. Germline V gives CDR1 MNHNY, CDR2 SVGAGI (reference sequence). With 2 bases removed from V and 6 bases from J, the gap between germline ends came to 20 bases. The CDR3 bases are TGTGCCAGCAGTTACCGTACCAGCATAACAGTCGTCGAGCAGTACTTC. It specifies CASSYRTSITVVEQYF.

The rearrangement links TRBV9 to TRBJ2-5, with D unresolved. The V gene lost 3 bases and the J gene lost 1 base, with 13 bases spanning the gap. The CDR3 extends over 15 amino acids. Germline values: CDR1 SGDLS, CDR2 YYNGEE. In nucleotides, the CDR3 is TGTGCCAGCAGCGACCCCGCCCAGCGCCAAGAGACCCAGTACTTC. It specifies CASSDPAQRQETQYF. Complete variable domain (other parts from reference TRBV9 and TRBJ2-5): DSGVTQTPKHLITATGQRVTLRCSPRSGDLSVYWYQQSLDQGLQFLIQYYNGEERAKGNILERFSAQQFPDLHSELNLSSLELGDSALYFCASSDPAQRQETQYFGPGTRLLVL.

V is TRBV5-1 and J is TRBJ2-1; 9 positions agree with TRBD2. V gave up 0 bases and J gave up 5 bases; unmatched junction bases: 3. CDR1 is SGHRS, CDR2 YFSETQ, per germline. CDR3 length: 15 residues. The CDR3 sequence is CASSLVAGENNEQFF. CDR3 coding DNA: TGCGCCAGCAGCTTGGTAGCGGGAGAGAACAATGAGCAGTTCTTC.

To note about this clone: Different DNA sequences within this sample yield the same CDR3. The genes are TRBV6-1 and TRBJ2-7; D not resolved. The CDR3 is 12 amino acids. With 2 bases removed from V and 4 bases from J, the gap between germline ends came to 6 bases. Germline V gives CDR1 MNHNS, CDR2 SASEGT. The CDR3 here is CASSEKSYEQYF. CDR3 bases: TGTGCCAGCAGTGAAAAAAGTTACGAGCAGTACTTC.

The V gene is TRBV5-4, the J gene TRBJ1-2, with TRBD1 matching over 7 bases. CDR3 length equals 12 residues. Germline V gives CDR1 SGHNT, CDR2 YYREEE (reference sequence). V dropped 3 bases and J dropped 10; count of bases not matched to a gene: 6. The CDR3 protein is CASSYRDSLYTF. DNA for the CDR3: TGTGCCAGCAGCTACCGGGACAGCCTCTACACCTTC.